The 9 T cell receptor beta chains presented below share a single source sample, sequenced in a study of long-term antiretroviral therapy in people with HIV. With survey level as its setting, the immunoSEQ assay was v3.0. The protocol was immunoSEQ multiplex PCR, while the TCRdb copy is restricted to in-frame clones and leaves out a portion. This sample has about 26,000 clones; approximately 80% occur once, and the top ten carry 5.5%. The sequencing used unsorted PBMCs, collected 1.1 years before starting antiretroviral therapy. These receptors all come from a woman in her 30s with HIV.

This clone has only one observation. V gene TRBV6-1 combines with J gene TRBJ2-3; D is unresolved. V lost 0 bases and J 5 bases, leaving 9 bases between the germline ends. Germline V lookup: CDR1 MNHNS, CDR2 SASEGT. CDR3 length: 14 residues. CDR3 in DNA: TGTGCCAGCAGTGAAGCTAGGGCAATAGATACGCAGTATTTT. Translated, it gives CASSEARAIDTQYF.

Only one count was recorded for this clone. The chain carries TRBV7-3 and TRBJ2-4, with 8 nucleotides matching TRBD1. CDR3 size: 20 residues. The V gene's germline CDR1 is SGHTA and CDR2 FQGTGA. With V trimmed by 5 bases and J by 3 bases, 21 bases remained unmatched. In nucleotides, the CDR3 is TGTGCCAGCAGCCTAAGCGCTGACCTCGGACAGGGTAGGTACAAAAACATTCAGTACTTC. As protein: CASSLSADLGQGRYKNIQYF. The full variable domain, its missing parts supplied by reference TRBV7-3 and TRBJ2-4, is GAGVSQTPSNKVTEKGKYVELRCDPISGHTALYWYRQSLGQGPEFLIYFQGTGAADDSGLPNDRFFAVRPEGSVSTLKIQRTERGDSAVYLCASSLSADLGQGRYKNIQYFGAGTRLSVL.

The chain carries TRBV2 and TRBJ1-1, with 7 bases lining up with TRBD1. Germline values: CDR1 SNHLY, CDR2 FYNNEI. This CDR3 is built from 14 residues. The V and J ends lost 6 bases and 4 bases, in that order; junction bases with no gene match: 8. The DNA for the CDR3 is TGTGCCAGCAGGGTACAGGGGCGGTTCACTGAAGCTTTCTTT. Encoded protein: CASRVQGRFTEAFF. Supplemented by reference TRBV2 and TRBJ1-1, the full variable domain reads EPEVTQTPSHQVTQMGQEVILRCVPISNHLYFYWYRQILGQKVEFLVSFYNNEISEKSEIFDDQFSVERPDGSNFTLKIRSTKLEDSAMYFCASRVQGRFTEAFFGQGTRLTVV.

This chain connects TRBV7-9 to TRBJ2-7; D ambiguous. Germline CDR1 and CDR2: SEHNR and FQNEAQ (reference sequence). The CDR3 length is 11 residues. V lost 5 bases to trimming and J lost 6 bases, with 8 bases between them. The CDR3, as DNA: TGTGCCAGCAGCCTATATGTCGAGCAGTACTTC. This sequence encodes CASSLYVEQYF.

The rearrangement links TRBV5-5 to TRBJ2-7, with unresolved D. This CDR3 has 14 residues. Trimming took off 4 bases at V and 7 bases at J, with 18 bases between the two ends. Germline CDR1 is SGHKS and CDR2 is YYEKEE (reference sequence). CDR3 sequence (DNA): TGTGCCAGCAGCCCCGGCCCCCCCGGTCGAGAGCAGTACGTC. Translation: CASSPGPPGREQYV.

V and J are TRBV30 and TRBJ2-1; D gene unclear. The V gene's germline CDR1 is GTSNPN and CDR2 SVGIG (reference sequence). V lost 2 bases and J 8 bases, leaving 16 bases between the germline ends. This CDR3 has 14 residues. CDR3 coding DNA: TGTGCCTGGAGTAGCCGGATTCTGGACCATGAGCAGTTCTTC. This encodes CAWSSRILDHEQFF. The full variable domain, completed using reference TRBV30 and TRBJ2-1, is SQTIHQWPATLVQPVGSPLSLECTVEGTSNPNLYWYRQAAGRGLQLLFYSVGIGQISSEVPQNLSASRPQDRQFILSSKKLLLSDSGFYLCAWSSRILDHEQFFGPGTRLTVL.

The chain carries TRBV18 and TRBJ2-1, with 11 bases that match TRBD2. The germline V gene has CDR1 KGHSH and CDR2 LQKENI. V lost 0 bases, J lost 4 bases, and 8 bases stayed unmatched. This CDR3 is built from 18 residues. In DNA form, the CDR3 reads TGTGCCAGCTCACCACCGGATAGCGGGGGGGCCAGGTACAATGAGCAGTTCTTC. The encoded protein is CASSPPDSGGARYNEQFF. The full variable domain, completed using reference TRBV18 and TRBJ2-1, is NAGVMQNPRHLVRRRGQEARLRCSPMKGHSHVYWYRQLPEEGLKFMVYLQKENIIDESGMPKERFSAEFPKEGPSILRIQQVVRGDSAAYFCASSPPDSGGARYNEQFFGPGTRLTVL.

This chain connects TRBV27 to TRBJ2-4; TRBD2 might be the D (5 bases). Per the germline V gene, CDR1 is MNHEY and CDR2 is SMNVEV (reference sequence). Trimming shortened V by 5 bases and J by 8 bases, and 10 bases separated the two germline ends. The length of the CDR3 is 12 residues. The CDR3 spells CASSLLRDIQYF. The CDR3 nucleotides are TGTGCCAGCAGTCTCTTGCGGGACATTCAGTACTTC.

The gene calls are TRBV7-9 and TRBJ2-6, with D maybe TRBD1 (6 bases). CDR3 size: 13 residues. The V end lost 9 bases, the J end lost 1 base, and 7 bases lay between the germline ends. CDR1 SEHNR and CDR2 FQNEAQ come from the germline V gene (reference sequence). The CDR3 here is CASTGSGANVLTF. CDR3 sequence (DNA): TGTGCCAGTACAGGGTCTGGGGCCAACGTCCTGACTTTC. The entire variable domain, with the rest obtained from reference TRBV7-9 and TRBJ2-6, is as follows: DTGVSQNPRHKITKRGQNVTFRCDPISEHNRLYWYRQTLGQGPEFLTYFQNEAQLEKSRLLSDRFSAERPKGSFSTLEIQRTEQGDSAMYLCASTGSGANVLTFGAGSRLTVL.